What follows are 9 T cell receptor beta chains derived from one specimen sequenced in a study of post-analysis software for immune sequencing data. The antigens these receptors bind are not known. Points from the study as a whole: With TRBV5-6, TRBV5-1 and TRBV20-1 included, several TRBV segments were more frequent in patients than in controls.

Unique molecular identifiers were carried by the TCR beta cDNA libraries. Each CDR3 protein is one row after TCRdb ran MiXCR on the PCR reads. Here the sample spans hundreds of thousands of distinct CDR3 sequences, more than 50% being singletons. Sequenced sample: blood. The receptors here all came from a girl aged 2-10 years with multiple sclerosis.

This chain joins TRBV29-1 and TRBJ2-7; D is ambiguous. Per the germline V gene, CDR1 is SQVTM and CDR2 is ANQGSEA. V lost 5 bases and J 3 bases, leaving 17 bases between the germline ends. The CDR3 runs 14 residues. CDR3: CSVPGLGSNYEQYF. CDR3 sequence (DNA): TGCAGCGTTCCCGGGCTAGGGTCCAACTACGAGCAGTACTTC.

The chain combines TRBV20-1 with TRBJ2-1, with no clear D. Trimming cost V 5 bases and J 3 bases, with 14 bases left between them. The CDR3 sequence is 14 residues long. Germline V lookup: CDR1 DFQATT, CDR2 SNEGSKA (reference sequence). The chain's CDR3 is CSALTPIDYNEQFF. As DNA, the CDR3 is TGCAGTGCTCTTACACCTATCGACTACAATGAGCAGTTCTTC.

CDR3 coding DNA: TGTGCCAGCGAAAGACAGGGCTCCTACAATGAGCAGTTCTTC. As protein: CASERQGSYNEQFF. V gene TRBV12-3 or TRBV12-4 combines with J gene TRBJ2-1; 7 nucleotides align to TRBD1. CDR3 length: 14 amino acids. V shed 8 bases and J 0 bases; nucleotides not matched to a gene: 4.

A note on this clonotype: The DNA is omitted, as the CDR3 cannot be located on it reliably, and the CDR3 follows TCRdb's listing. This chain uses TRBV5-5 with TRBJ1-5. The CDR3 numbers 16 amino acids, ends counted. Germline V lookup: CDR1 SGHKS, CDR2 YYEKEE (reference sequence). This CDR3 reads CASSLGVGPGNQPQHF.

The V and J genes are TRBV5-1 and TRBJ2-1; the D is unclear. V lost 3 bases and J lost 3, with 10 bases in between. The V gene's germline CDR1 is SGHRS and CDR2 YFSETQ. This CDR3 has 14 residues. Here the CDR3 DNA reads TGCGCCAGCAGCTCGGACGATGTCTACAATGAGCAGTTCTTC. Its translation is CASSSDDVYNEQFF. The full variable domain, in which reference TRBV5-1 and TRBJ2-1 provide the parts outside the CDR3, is KAGVTQTPRYLIKTRGQQVTLSCSPISGHRSVSWYQQTPGQGLQFLFEYFSETQRNKGNFPGRFSGRQFSNSRSEMNVSTLELGDSALYLCASSSDDVYNEQFFGPGTRLTVL.

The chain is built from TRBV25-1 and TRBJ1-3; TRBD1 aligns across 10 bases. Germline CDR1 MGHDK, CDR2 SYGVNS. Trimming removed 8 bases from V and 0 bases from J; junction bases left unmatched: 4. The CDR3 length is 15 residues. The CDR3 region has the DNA TGTGCCAGCGGGACAGGGGCGTTCTCTGGAAACACCATATATTTT. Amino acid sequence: CASGTGAFSGNTIYF. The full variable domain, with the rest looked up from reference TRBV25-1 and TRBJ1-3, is EADIYQTPRYLVIGTGKKITLECSQTMGHDKMYWYQQDPGMELHLIHYSYGVNSTEKGDLSSESTVSRIRTEHFPLTLESARPSHTSQYLCASGTGAFSGNTIYFGEGSWLTVV.

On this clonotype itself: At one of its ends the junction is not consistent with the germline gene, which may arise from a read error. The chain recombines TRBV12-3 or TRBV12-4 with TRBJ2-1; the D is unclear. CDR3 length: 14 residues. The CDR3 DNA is TGTGCCAGCCAGCCGTCGGAATCCTACAATGAACAGTTCTTC. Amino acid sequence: CASQPSESYNEQFF.

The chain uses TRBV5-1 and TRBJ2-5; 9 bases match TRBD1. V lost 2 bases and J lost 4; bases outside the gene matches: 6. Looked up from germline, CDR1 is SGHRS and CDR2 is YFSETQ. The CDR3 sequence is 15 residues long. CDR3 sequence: CASSFGQGNSETQYF. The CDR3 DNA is TGCGCCAGCAGCTTCGGACAGGGGAACTCAGAGACCCAGTACTTC. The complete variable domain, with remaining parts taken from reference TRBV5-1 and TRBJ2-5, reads KAGVTQTPRYLIKTRGQQVTLSCSPISGHRSVSWYQQTPGQGLQFLFEYFSETQRNKGNFPGRFSGRQFSNSRSEMNVSTLELGDSALYLCASSFGQGNSETQYFGPGTRLLVL.

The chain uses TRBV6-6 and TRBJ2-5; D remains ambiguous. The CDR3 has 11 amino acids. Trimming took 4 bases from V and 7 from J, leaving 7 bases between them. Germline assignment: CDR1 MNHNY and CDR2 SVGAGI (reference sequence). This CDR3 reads CASSSPGTQYF. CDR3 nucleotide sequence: TGTGCCAGCAGTTCCCCGGGGACCCAGTACTTC.